The 14 T cell receptor beta chains below were found in one sample sequenced in a study of cytomegalovirus exposure and HLA in healthy donors. The PCR had 60 Vbeta and 13 Jbeta primers. The protocol was immunoSEQ multiplex PCR, while the TCRdb copy is restricted to in-frame clones and leaves out a portion. The sample records roughly 200,000 clones, 65% to 85% being singletons. Sample: PBMCs. The source of these receptors is a man between 40 and 49 years old in good health and CMV-seropositive.

The chain combines TRBV19 with TRBJ2-7; D is perhaps TRBD1 (7 bases). The CDR3 is 15 amino acids. Trimming cost V 3 bases and J 0 bases, with 12 bases left between them. Germline values: CDR1 LNHDA, CDR2 SQIVND (reference sequence). In nucleotides, the CDR3 is TGTGCCAGTAGTATTGGGGGGACAGTCTCCTACGAGCAGTACTTC. Its translation is CASSIGGTVSYEQYF.

This clone showed up just once. This chain links TRBV7-8 with TRBJ2-5; 7 bases are shared with TRBD2. CDR1 and CDR2 from the germline V gene are SGHVS and FQNEAQ. V dropped 5 bases and J dropped 7; count of bases not matched to a gene: 4. This CDR3 is built from 12 residues. Written as DNA, the CDR3 is TGTGCCAGCAGCCCGGGGGAGGGGACCCAGTACTTC. As protein: CASSPGEGTQYF.

CDR3 coding DNA: TGTGCCTGGAGTGACAATCAGGTCGAGCAGTACTTC. This translates into CAWSDNQVEQYF. The rearrangement joins TRBV30 to TRBJ2-7; D gene uncertain. V gave up 1 base and J gave up 6 bases, with 10 bases separating them. The CDR3 is 12 amino acids. Per the germline V gene, CDR1 is GTSNPN and CDR2 is SVGIG (reference sequence).

V gene TRBV9 combines with J gene TRBJ2-3, with D perhaps matching TRBD2 (6 bases). This CDR3 has 13 amino acids. The V gene's germline CDR1 is SGDLS and CDR2 YYNGEE. The CDR3 region is CATGEASTDTQYF. The CDR3 DNA follows: TGTGCAACGGGGGAGGCCTCCACAGATACGCAGTATTTT.

V usage is TRBV28 and J usage is TRBJ2-7; 14 bases are a match to TRBD2. The J segment lost 3 bases and the V segment lost 2 bases, leaving 3 bases of the junction unmatched. This CDR3 region has 16 residues. Germline CDR1 is MDHEN and CDR2 is SYDVKM. Here the CDR3 DNA reads TGTGCCAGCAGTTTAGTGACTAGCGGGAGGGTCTACGAGCAGTACTTC. Protein product: CASSLVTSGRVYEQYF.

The V and J genes are TRBV27 and TRBJ1-1, with 8 bases matching TRBD1. The germline V gene encodes CDR1 MNHEY and CDR2 SMNVEV (reference sequence). The CDR3 is made up of 18 amino acids. The V and J ends lost 0 bases and 4 bases, in that order; junction bases with no gene match: 13. CDR3 sequence reads: CASSLSPTGVGLGTEAFF. CDR3 DNA sequence: TGTGCCAGCAGTTTATCCCCGACAGGGGTGGGTCTAGGCACTGAAGCTTTCTTT.

The rearrangement joins TRBV28 to TRBJ2-5, with 9 bases aligning to TRBD2. With V trimmed by 2 bases and J by 2 bases, 3 bases remained unmatched. The germline V gene encodes CDR1 MDHEN and CDR2 SYDVKM. CDR3 length: 15 amino acids. The CDR3: CASSLRAGGQETQYF. In DNA form, the CDR3 reads TGTGCCAGCAGTTTAAGGGCGGGAGGGCAAGAGACCCAGTACTTC. Drawing the rest from reference TRBV28 and TRBJ2-5, the complete variable domain is DVKVTQSSRYLVKRTGEKVFLECVQDMDHENMFWYRQDPGLGLRLIYFSYDVKMKEKGDIPEGYSVSREKKERFSLILESASTNQTSMYLCASSLRAGGQETQYFGPGTRLLVL.

V is TRBV5-4 and J is TRBJ2-7; D call uncertain. The germline gives CDR1 SGHNT, CDR2 YYREEE (reference sequence). The CDR3 is 14 amino acids. Trimming pared 0 bases from V and 5 bases from J, leaving 12 bases between. CDR3 sequence: CASSLGVASNEQYF. DNA of the CDR3: TGTGCCAGCAGCTTGGGGGTAGCATCAAACGAGCAGTACTTC.

This rearrangement joins TRBV21-1 to TRBJ2-7; the table's D call, TRBD1, has no DNA check behind it. TRBV21-1 is a listed pseudogene. This CDR3 is built from 15 residues. CDR3 residues: CASSERDRVFHEQYF. The DNA for the CDR3 is TGTGCCAGCAGCGAGCGGGACAGGGTATTCCACGAGCAGTACTTC.

In the case of this clone: This sample also contains other DNA sequences that code for the same CDR3. The chain employs TRBV10-3 and TRBJ2-7; the match to TRBD2 covers 15 bases. CDR3 size: 15 residues. CDR1 is ENHRY, CDR2 SYGVKD, per germline. V was pared by 2 bases and J by 4 bases, with 0 bases of the junction left unmatched. This CDR3 reads CAISEGLAGGYEQYF. The CDR3 region has the DNA TGTGCCATCAGTGAGGGACTAGCGGGAGGGTACGAGCAGTACTTC.

The chain combines TRBV28 with TRBJ1-1, with unresolved D. V was trimmed by 6 bases and J by 1 base, leaving 9 bases between them. The CDR3 is 13 residues long. Germline V gene lookup returns CDR1 MDHEN and CDR2 SYDVKM. The CDR3 bases are TGTGCCAGCAGAGCGGGGTGGAACACTGAAGCTTTCTTT. It is translated as CASRAGWNTEAFF. The full variable domain, in which reference TRBV28 and TRBJ1-1 provide the parts outside the CDR3, is DVKVTQSSRYLVKRTGEKVFLECVQDMDHENMFWYRQDPGLGLRLIYFSYDVKMKEKGDIPEGYSVSREKKERFSLILESASTNQTSMYLCASRAGWNTEAFFGQGTRLTVV.

J is TRBJ2-5 and V is TRBV5-1, with 7 positions matching TRBD2. The V gene end was trimmed by 4 bases and the J gene end by 1 base; junction bases not matched to a gene: 7. CDR3 length: 15 amino acids. Germline V lookup: CDR1 SGHRS, CDR2 YFSETQ. CDR3 region: CASSRDYLRQETQYF. In nucleotides, the CDR3 is TGCGCCAGCAGCAGGGACTACCTGCGCCAAGAGACCCAGTACTTC.

This clone was counted once. The chain is built from TRBV10-3 and TRBJ2-5; D might be TRBD1 (5 bases). The CDR3 loop spans 14 amino acids. CDR1 is ENHRY, CDR2 SYGVKD, per germline. V lost 4 bases and J 2 bases, leaving 11 bases between the germline ends. CDR3 protein: CAISGTTRQETQYF. In DNA, the CDR3 is TGTGCCATCAGTGGGACAACGCGGCAAGAGACCCAGTACTTC.

This rearrangement joins TRBV18 to TRBJ1-2, with 8 positions matching TRBD1. V dropped 5 bases and J dropped 3; count of bases not matched to a gene: 5. The germline V gene encodes CDR1 KGHSH and CDR2 LQKENI. The CDR3 has 14 amino acids. The CDR3 DNA reads as TGTGCCAGCTCAGCGGGACAGGTGGACTATGGCTACACCTTC. Translating it yields CASSAGQVDYGYTF.